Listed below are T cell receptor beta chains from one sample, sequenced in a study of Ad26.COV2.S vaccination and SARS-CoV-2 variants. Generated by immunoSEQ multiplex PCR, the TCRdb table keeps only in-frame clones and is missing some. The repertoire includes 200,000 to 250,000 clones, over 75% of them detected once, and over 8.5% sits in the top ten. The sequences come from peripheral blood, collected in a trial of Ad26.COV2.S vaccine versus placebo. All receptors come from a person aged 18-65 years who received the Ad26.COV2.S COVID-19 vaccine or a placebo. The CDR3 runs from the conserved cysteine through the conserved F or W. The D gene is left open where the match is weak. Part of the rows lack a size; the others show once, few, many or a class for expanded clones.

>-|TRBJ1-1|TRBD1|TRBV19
CASSMGQSGEAFF
TGTGCCAGTAGTATGGGACAGTCAGGTGAAGCTTTCTTT
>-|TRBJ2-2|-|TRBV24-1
CATSGDTGELFF
TGTGCCACCAGTGGGGACACCGGGGAGCTGTTTTTT
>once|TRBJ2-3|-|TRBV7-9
CASSLRSYHLTDTQYF
TGTGCCAGCAGCTTAAGGTCATATCACTTGACAGATACGCAGTATTTT
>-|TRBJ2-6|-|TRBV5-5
CASSLDARGANVLTF
TGTGCCAGCAGCTTGGACGCCCGCGGGGCCAACGTCCTGACTTTC
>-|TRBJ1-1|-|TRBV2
CASRPTQGLGTEAFF
TGTGCCAGCAGACCAACACAGGGTTTGGGCACTGAAGCTTTCTTT
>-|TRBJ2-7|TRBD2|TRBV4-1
CASSQAGESSYEQYF
TGCGCCAGCAGCCAGGCGGGGGAAAGCTCCTACGAGCAGTACTTC
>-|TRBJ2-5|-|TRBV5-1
CASSLGRSQETQYF
TGCGCCAGCAGCTTGGGACGGTCCCAAGAGACCCAGTACTTC
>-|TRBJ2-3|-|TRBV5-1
CASTRRGPPDTQYF
TGCGCCAGCACCCGCCGTGGGCCCCCGGATACGCAGTATTTT
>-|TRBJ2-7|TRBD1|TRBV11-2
CASSFGDRGSHEQYF
TGTGCCAGCAGCTTCGGGGACAGGGGATCCCACGAGCAGTACTTC
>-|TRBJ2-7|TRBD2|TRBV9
CASSVTSGQGEQYF
TGTGCCAGCAGCGTAACTAGCGGCCAGGGGGAGCAGTACTTC
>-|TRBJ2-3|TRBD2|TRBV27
CASSLLAGTDTQYF
TGTGCCAGCAGTTTACTAGCGGGGACAGATACGCAGTATTTT
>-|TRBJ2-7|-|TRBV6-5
CASSLYEQYF
TGTGCCAGCAGTCTCTACGAGCAGTACTTC
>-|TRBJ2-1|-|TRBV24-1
CATSEPNEVSYNEQFF
TGTGCCACCAGTGAGCCCAATGAGGTGTCCTACAATGAGCAGTTCTTC
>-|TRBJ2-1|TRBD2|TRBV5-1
CASSSGLAGDEQFF
TGCGCCAGCAGCTCGGGACTAGCGGGAGATGAGCAGTTCTTC
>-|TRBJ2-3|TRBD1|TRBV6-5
CASSPIGQAVGTQYF
TGTGCCAGCAGTCCCATAGGACAGGCGGTGGGTACGCAGTATTTT
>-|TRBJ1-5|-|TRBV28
CASSPPNQPQHF
TGTGCCAGCAGCCCCCCCAATCAGCCCCAGCATTTT
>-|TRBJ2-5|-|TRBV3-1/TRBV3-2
CASSQDETQYF
TGTGCCAGCAGCCAAGATGAGACCCAGTACTTC
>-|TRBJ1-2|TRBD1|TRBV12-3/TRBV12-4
CASSPRQGYGYTF
TGTGCCAGCAGTCCCCGACAGGGCTATGGCTACACCTTC
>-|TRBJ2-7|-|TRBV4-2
CASSQSGDDLPYEQYF
TGTGCCAGCAGCCAATCAGGGGACGACCTTCCCTACGAGCAGTACTTC
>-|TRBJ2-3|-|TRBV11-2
CASSPDRRTDTQYF
TGTGCCAGCAGCCCCGACAGGAGGACAGATACGCAGTATTTT
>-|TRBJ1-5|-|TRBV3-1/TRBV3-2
CASSQATENQPQHF
TGTGCCAGCAGCCAAGCTACGGAGAATCAGCCCCAGCATTTT
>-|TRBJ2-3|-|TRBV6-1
CASSEDPGSTDTQYF
TGTGCCAGCAGTGAAGATCCGGGGAGCACAGATACGCAGTATTTT
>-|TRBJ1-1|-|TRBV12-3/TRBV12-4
CASSLGGGTEAFF
TGTGCCAGCAGTCTCGGGGGGGGAACTGAAGCTTTCTTT
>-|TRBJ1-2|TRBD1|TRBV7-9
CASSPGEGQGWYGYTF
TGTGCCAGCAGCCCAGGGGAGGGACAGGGTTGGTATGGCTACACCTTC
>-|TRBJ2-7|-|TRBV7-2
CASTHRGMWSEQYF
TGTGCCAGCACCCACCGCGGGATGTGGTCCGAGCAGTACTTC
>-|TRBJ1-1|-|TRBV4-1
CASSQLGTEAFF
TGCGCCAGCAGCCAGTTGGGCACTGAAGCTTTCTTT
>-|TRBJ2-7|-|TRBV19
CASSIGVNYEQYF
TGTGCCAGTAGTATCGGGGTAAACTACGAGCAGTACTTC
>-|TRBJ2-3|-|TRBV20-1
CSASPVRDTQYF
TGCAGTGCTAGTCCAGTCCGAGATACGCAGTATTTT
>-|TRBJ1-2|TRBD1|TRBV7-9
CASAAYQGAGPF
TGTGCCAGCGCAGCCTATCAGGGGGCAGGTCCCTTC
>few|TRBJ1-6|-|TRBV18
CASSLSGPGASPLHF
TGTGCCAGCTCACTTTCCGGCCCCGGGGCTTCACCCCTCCACTTT
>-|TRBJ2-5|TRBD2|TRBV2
CASSGGVAGAPQYF
TGTGCCAGCAGTGGAGGGGTAGCGGGGGCCCCCCAGTACTTC